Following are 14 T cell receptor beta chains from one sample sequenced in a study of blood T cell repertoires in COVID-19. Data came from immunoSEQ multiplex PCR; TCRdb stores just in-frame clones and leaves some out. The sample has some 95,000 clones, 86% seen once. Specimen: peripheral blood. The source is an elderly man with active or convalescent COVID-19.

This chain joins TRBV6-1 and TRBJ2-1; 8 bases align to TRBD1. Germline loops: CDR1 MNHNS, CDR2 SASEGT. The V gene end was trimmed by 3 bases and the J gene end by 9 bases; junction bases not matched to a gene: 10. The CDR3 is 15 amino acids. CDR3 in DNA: TGTGCCAGCAGTGAGTACAGACAGGGGTTGAGTGAGCAGTTCTTC. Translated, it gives CASSEYRQGLSEQFF.

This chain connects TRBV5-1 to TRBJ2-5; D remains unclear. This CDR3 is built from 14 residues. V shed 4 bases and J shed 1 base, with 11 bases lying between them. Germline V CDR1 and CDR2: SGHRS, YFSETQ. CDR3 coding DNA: TGCGCCAGCAGCCCGTACTCTGGCCAAGAGACCCAGTACTTC. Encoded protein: CASSPYSGQETQYF.

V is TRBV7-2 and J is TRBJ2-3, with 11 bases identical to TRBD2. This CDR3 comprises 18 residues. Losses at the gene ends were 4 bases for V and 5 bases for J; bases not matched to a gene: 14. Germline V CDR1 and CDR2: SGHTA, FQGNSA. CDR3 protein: CASSYGTSGRRLGDTQYF. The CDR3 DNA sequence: TGTGCCAGCAGCTACGGGACTAGCGGAAGGAGGTTAGGAGATACGCAGTATTTT.

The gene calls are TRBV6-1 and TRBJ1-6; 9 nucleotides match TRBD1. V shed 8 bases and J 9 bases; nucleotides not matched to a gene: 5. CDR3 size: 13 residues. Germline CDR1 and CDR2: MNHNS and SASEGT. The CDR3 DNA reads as TGTGCCAGCGAACCGGGACAGGGTTCACCCCTCCACTTT. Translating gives CASEPGQGSPLHF.

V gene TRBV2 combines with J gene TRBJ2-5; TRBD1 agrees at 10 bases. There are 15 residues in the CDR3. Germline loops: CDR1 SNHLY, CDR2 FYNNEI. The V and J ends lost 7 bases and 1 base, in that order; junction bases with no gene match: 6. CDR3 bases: TGTGCCAGCATTCCGGGACAGGGGCTCCAAGAGACCCAGTACTTC. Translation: CASIPGQGLQETQYF.

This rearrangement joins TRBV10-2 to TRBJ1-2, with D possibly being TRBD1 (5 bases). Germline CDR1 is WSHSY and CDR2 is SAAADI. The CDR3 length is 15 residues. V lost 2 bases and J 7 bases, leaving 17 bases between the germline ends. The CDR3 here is CASSEAGLIAGGYTF. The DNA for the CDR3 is TGCGCCAGCAGTGAGGCGGGACTTATCGCTGGTGGCTACACCTTC.

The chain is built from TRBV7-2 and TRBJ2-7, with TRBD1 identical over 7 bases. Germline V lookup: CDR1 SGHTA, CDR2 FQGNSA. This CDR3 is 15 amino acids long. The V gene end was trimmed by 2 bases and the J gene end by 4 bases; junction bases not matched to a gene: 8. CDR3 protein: CASSLMPKDRYEQYF. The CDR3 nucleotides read TGTGCCAGCAGCTTAATGCCGAAGGACAGGTACGAGCAGTACTTC.

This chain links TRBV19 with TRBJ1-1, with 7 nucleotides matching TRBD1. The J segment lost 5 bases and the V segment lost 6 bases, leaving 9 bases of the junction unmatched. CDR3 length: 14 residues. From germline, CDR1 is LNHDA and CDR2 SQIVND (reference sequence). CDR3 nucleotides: TGTGCCAGTAGATCGACAGGGTTGGGGACTGAAGCTTTCTTT. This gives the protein CASRSTGLGTEAFF.

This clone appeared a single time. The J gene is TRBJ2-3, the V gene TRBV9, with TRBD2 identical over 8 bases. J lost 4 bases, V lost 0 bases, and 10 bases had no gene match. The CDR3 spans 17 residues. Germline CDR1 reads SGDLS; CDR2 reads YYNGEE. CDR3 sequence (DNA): TGTGCCAGCAGCGTAGTGCAGGCGGGAGGAGGAGCAGATACGCAGTATTTT. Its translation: CASSVVQAGGGADTQYF.

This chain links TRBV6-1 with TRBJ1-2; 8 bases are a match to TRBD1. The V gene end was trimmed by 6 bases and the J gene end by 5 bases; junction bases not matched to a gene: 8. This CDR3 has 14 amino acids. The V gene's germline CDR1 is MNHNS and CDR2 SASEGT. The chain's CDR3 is CASSSDRAPYGYTF. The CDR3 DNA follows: TGTGCCAGCAGCTCGGACAGGGCCCCATATGGCTACACCTTC.

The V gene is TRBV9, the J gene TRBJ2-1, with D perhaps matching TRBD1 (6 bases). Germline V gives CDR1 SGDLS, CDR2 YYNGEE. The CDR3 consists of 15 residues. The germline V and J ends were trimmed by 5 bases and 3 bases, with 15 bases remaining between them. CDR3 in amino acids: CASSTGQANYNEQFF. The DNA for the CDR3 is TGTGCCAGCAGTACGGGACAAGCAAACTACAATGAGCAGTTCTTC. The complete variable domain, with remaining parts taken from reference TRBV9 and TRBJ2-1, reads DSGVTQTPKHLITATGQRVTLRCSPRSGDLSVYWYQQSLDQGLQFLIQYYNGEERAKGNILERFSAQQFPDLHSELNLSSLELGDSALYFCASSTGQANYNEQFFGPGTRLTVL.

CDR3 DNA: TGTGCCAGCAGCCCCGGAGGGAGTGGGGAGACCCAGTACTTC. This encodes CASSPGGSGETQYF. This chain links TRBV7-9 with TRBJ2-5, with D tentatively TRBD2 (6 bases). Per the germline V gene, CDR1 is SEHNR and CDR2 is FQNEAQ (reference sequence). The CDR3 consists of 14 residues. Trimming took 5 bases from V and 5 from J, leaving 15 bases between them.

The CDR3 region has the DNA TGTGCCTGGGCCTCCGGGACTAGGCGGTGGGAGCAGTTCTTC. This encodes CAWASGTRRWEQFF. The rearrangement links TRBV30 to TRBJ2-1; TRBD2 matches 8 bases. V dropped 5 bases and J dropped 10; count of bases not matched to a gene: 13. From germline, CDR1 is GTSNPN and CDR2 SVGIG (reference sequence). This CDR3 region has 14 residues.

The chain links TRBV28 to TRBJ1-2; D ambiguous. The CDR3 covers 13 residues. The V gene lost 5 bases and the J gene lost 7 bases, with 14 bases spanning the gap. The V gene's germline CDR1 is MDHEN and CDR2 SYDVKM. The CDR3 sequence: CASSLQSNGGYTF. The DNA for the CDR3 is TGTGCCAGCAGTCTCCAATCCAACGGTGGCTACACCTTC.